Presented here are 32 T cell receptor beta chains from one specimen sequenced in a study of shared clonotypes between healthy human individuals. Libraries were prepared by immunoSEQ multiplex PCR; TCRdb keeps only in-frame clonotypes and omits some of them. The sample lists roughly 410,000 clones; around 96% were seen once. Specimen: memory CD8+ T cells sorted from blood. The subset denotes: CD45RO+ cells pooled with CCR7-negative TemRA cells. The receptors shown here come from a man under 40 in good health.

The chain carries TRBV28 and TRBJ1-2; TRBD1 is a possible D gene (5 bases). The CDR3 totals 13 residues. V was trimmed by 3 bases and J by 8 bases, leaving 13 bases between them. Per germline, CDR1 MDHEN and CDR2 SYDVKM. The CDR3 sequence is CASSLFAGSGYTF. CDR3 nucleotides: TGTGCCAGCAGTTTGTTTGCAGGGTCCGGCTACACCTTC.

This clone showed up just once. The rearrangement uses TRBV18 and TRBJ2-4; TRBD2 is a possible D gene (6 bases). Germline assignment: CDR1 KGHSH and CDR2 LQKENI. This CDR3 spans 12 amino acids. V lost 8 bases, J lost 15 bases, and 20 bases lay in between. The CDR3 region is CASTPPAGRMYF. CDR3 DNA sequence: TGTGCCAGCACCCCGCCAGCAGGGAGGATGTACTTC.

The V gene is TRBV6-1, the J gene TRBJ1-5, with D hard to call. V lost 2 bases, J lost 7 bases, and 15 bases lay in between. Germline CDR1 and CDR2: MNHNS and SASEGT. The CDR3 runs to 15 residues. The CDR3 DNA is TGTGCCAGCAGTGAATGGAAGTCAGTGAGGCAGCCCCAGCATTTT. It translates to CASSEWKSVRQPQHF.

The V and J genes are TRBV7-9 and TRBJ2-5; D not certain. Germline V CDR1 and CDR2: SEHNR, FQNEAQ (reference sequence). V gave up 0 bases and J gave up 5 bases, with 7 bases separating them. The CDR3 runs 13 residues. The CDR3 reads CASSLAWPETQYF. DNA of the CDR3: TGTGCCAGCAGCTTAGCCTGGCCGGAGACCCAGTACTTC.

The chain uses TRBV10-3 and TRBJ2-5; 11 positions match TRBD2. The CDR3 sequence is 16 residues long. Germline CDR1 reads ENHRY; CDR2 reads SYGVKD. V lost 2 bases to trimming and J lost 1 base; unmatched junction nucleotides: 3. CDR3 loop: CAISELLAGGQETQYF. Here the CDR3 DNA reads TGTGCCATCAGTGAGCTGCTAGCGGGAGGCCAAGAGACCCAGTACTTC.

V gene TRBV18 combines with J gene TRBJ1-3; tentative D call: TRBD1 (6 bases). CDR3 size: 16 residues. Germline CDR1 is KGHSH and CDR2 is LQKENI. V dropped 2 bases and J dropped 0 bases, with 11 bases sitting between them. CDR3 bases: TGTGCCAGCTCACCAACCAGGGGAAGCTCTGGAAACACCATATATTTT. Residues: CASSPTRGSSGNTIYF.

This sequence joins TRBV21-1 and TRBJ2-2. TRBV21-1 is a recognized pseudogene. The CDR3 contains 14 residues. The CDR3 DNA reads TGTGCCAGCAGCCCAAAGGGCTACACCGGGGAGCTGTTTTTT. It codes for CASSPKGYTGELFF.

The CDR3: CASSYLRGSYEQYF. CDR3 coding DNA: TGTGCCAGCAGTTACTTGCGGGGGTCCTACGAGCAGTACTTC. The chain has TRBV6-6 and TRBJ2-7; 7 nucleotides align to TRBD2. CDR3 size: 14 residues. V trimming: 1 base; J trimming: 1 base; junction bases outside the gene matches: 1. From germline, CDR1 is MNHNY and CDR2 SVGAGI (reference sequence).

CDR3 sequence (DNA): TGTGCCAGCAGTCCACCTCGGGGCTGGGGGGAGACCCAGTACTTC. It specifies CASSPPRGWGETQYF. The chain combines TRBV28 with TRBJ2-5; D may match TRBD1 or TRBD2 (5 bases each). Germline CDR1 and CDR2: MDHEN and SYDVKM. V was clipped by 5 bases and J by 5 bases, with 18 bases between them. The CDR3 contains 15 residues. Using reference TRBV28 and TRBJ2-5 for the parts outside the CDR3, the full variable domain is DVKVTQSSRYLVKRTGEKVFLECVQDMDHENMFWYRQDPGLGLRLIYFSYDVKMKEKGDIPEGYSVSREKKERFSLILESASTNQTSMYLCASSPPRGWGETQYFGPGTRLLVL.

The rearrangement joins TRBV15 to TRBJ2-7; D might be TRBD1 (5 bases). Germline CDR1 and CDR2: LNHNV and YYDKDF (reference sequence). This CDR3 is built from 16 residues. V shed 0 bases and J shed 2 bases, with 14 bases lying between them. CDR3 residues: CATSRDLGRVPYEQYF. CDR3 nucleotide sequence: TGTGCCACCAGCAGAGATCTGGGCAGGGTACCCTACGAGCAGTACTTC.

The V and J genes are TRBV7-2 and TRBJ2-7; the D is unclear. The V gene's germline CDR1 is SGHTA and CDR2 FQGNSA. Trimming left V 6 bases short and J 2 bases short, with 11 bases between. This CDR3 has 13 residues. CDR3 coding DNA: TGTGCCAGCAGTCCTGGGTATCCCTACGAGCAGTACTTC. This gives the protein CASSPGYPYEQYF.

The J gene is TRBJ2-1, the V gene TRBV11-2; D is uncertain. Germline CDR1 and CDR2: SGHAT and FQNNGV. V was pared by 0 bases and J by 12 bases, with 15 bases between. This CDR3 comprises 14 residues. This CDR3 is CASSLDLPQRGQFF. CDR3 coding DNA: TGTGCCAGCAGCTTAGATCTTCCCCAGCGTGGGCAGTTCTTC.

The chain is built from TRBV5-4 and TRBJ2-7; D might be TRBD1 (6 bases). From germline, CDR1 is SGHNT and CDR2 YYREEE (reference sequence). V dropped 2 bases and J dropped 3 bases, with 9 bases sitting between them. CDR3 size: 13 residues. The CDR3 is CASSLPQGYEQYF. DNA for the CDR3: TGTGCCAGCAGCTTACCACAGGGCTACGAGCAGTACTTC.

V is TRBV27 and J is TRBJ2-2, with D unclear. Deletions cut 5 bases from V and 3 bases from J, with 10 bases between. The CDR3 consists of 14 residues. CDR1 and CDR2 from the germline V gene are MNHEY and SMNVEV (reference sequence). The CDR3 loop reads CASSGLGYTGELFF. For the CDR3, the DNA is TGTGCCAGCAGTGGGCTAGGTTACACCGGGGAGCTGTTTTTT.

V and J are TRBV10-3 and TRBJ1-4, with 9 bases identical to TRBD1. V shed 0 bases, J shed 7 bases, and the junction held 6 bases outside the gene matches. The CDR3 covers 16 residues. Per the germline V gene, CDR1 is ENHRY and CDR2 is SYGVKD. This CDR3 is CAISESRPGQGEKLFF. CDR3 sequence (DNA): TGTGCCATCAGTGAGTCCCGGCCGGGACAGGGTGAAAAACTGTTTTTT.

This chain uses TRBV7-3 with TRBJ2-3; TRBD1 is a possible D gene (5 bases). Deletions cut 2 bases from V and 4 bases from J, with 19 bases between. Germline V gene sequence: CDR1 SGHTA, CDR2 FQGTGA. This CDR3 is 17 amino acids long. The CDR3 loop reads CASSLRPWGGSSDTQYF. In DNA form, the CDR3 reads TGTGCCAGCAGCTTACGCCCTTGGGGCGGATCCTCAGATACGCAGTATTTT. The whole variable domain, remainder taken from reference TRBV7-3 and TRBJ2-3, is GAGVSQTPSNKVTEKGKYVELRCDPISGHTALYWYRQSLGQGPEFLIYFQGTGAADDSGLPNDRFFAVRPEGSVSTLKIQRTERGDSAVYLCASSLRPWGGSSDTQYFGPGTRLTVL.

This clone appeared once. The V and J genes are TRBV7-6 and TRBJ1-5, with 7 bases aligning to TRBD1. V gave up 5 bases and J gave up 6 bases; unmatched junction bases: 4. Looked up from germline, CDR1 is SGHVS and CDR2 is FNYEAQ. This CDR3 is 13 amino acids long. Here the CDR3 reads CASSPRQGQPQHF. The CDR3 nucleotides are TGTGCCAGCAGCCCCCGACAGGGTCAGCCCCAGCATTTT.

The rearrangement uses TRBV9 and TRBJ2-2, with 7 bases lining up with TRBD2. Per germline, CDR1 SGDLS and CDR2 YYNGEE. J gave up 1 base and V 0 bases, and 3 bases lay outside the gene matches. The CDR3 runs to 16 residues. CDR3 nucleotide sequence: TGTGCCAGCAGCGTAGGCTCTAGCGGGAACACCGGGGAGCTGTTTTTT. Its translation is CASSVGSSGNTGELFF.

This chain joins TRBV7-6 and TRBJ2-1; the D call may be TRBD1 or TRBD2 (5 bases each). The germline V and J ends were trimmed by 1 base and 1 base, with 5 bases remaining between them. Germline CDR1 reads SGHVS; CDR2 reads FNYEAQ. This CDR3 spans 14 amino acids. The CDR3 DNA follows: TGTGCCAGCAGCTTAGGGGGGTCCTACAATGAGCAGTTCTTC. Translated, it gives CASSLGGSYNEQFF.

This clone was seen just once. V usage is TRBV6-5 and J usage is TRBJ2-1, with D unclear. Trimming pared 0 bases from V and 0 bases from J, leaving 6 bases between. The CDR3 is 15 residues long. Germline V CDR1 and CDR2: MNHEY, SVGAGI. The CDR3 loop is CASSYSAYSYNEQFF. Written as DNA, the CDR3 is TGTGCCAGCAGTTACTCGGCATACTCCTACAATGAGCAGTTCTTC.

This clone was observed a single time. The J gene is TRBJ1-1, the V gene TRBV5-1; the D gene is possibly TRBD1 (5 bases). CDR3 length: 13 amino acids. V lost 2 bases and J 4 bases, leaving 9 bases between the germline ends. CDR1 is SGHRS, CDR2 YFSETQ, per germline. The CDR3 loop is CASSLGGATEAFF. Here the CDR3 DNA reads TGCGCCAGCAGCTTAGGAGGGGCCACTGAAGCTTTCTTT.

V usage is TRBV11-2 and J usage is TRBJ2-5, with D hard to call. The CDR3 is 14 residues long. Looked up from germline, CDR1 is SGHAT and CDR2 is FQNNGV. Trimming shortened V by 3 bases and J by 3 bases, and 11 bases separated the two germline ends. The CDR3 region is CASSFFMAEETQYF. The CDR3 region has the DNA TGTGCCAGCAGCTTCTTTATGGCCGAAGAGACCCAGTACTTC. The full variable domain, its missing parts supplied by reference TRBV11-2 and TRBJ2-5, is EAGVAQSPRYKIIEKRQSVAFWCNPISGHATLYWYQQILGQGPKLLIQFQNNGVVDDSQLPKDRFSAERLKGVDSTLKIQPAKLEDSAVYLCASSFFMAEETQYFGPGTRLLVL.

V and J are TRBV10-3 and TRBJ2-5; 9 nucleotides align to TRBD2. V was pared by 3 bases and J by 3 bases, with 8 bases of the junction left unmatched. CDR3 length equals 16 residues. CDR1 and CDR2 (germline): ENHRY, SYGVKD. CDR3 residues: CAISDPSGRSEETQYF. Here the CDR3 DNA reads TGTGCCATCAGTGACCCCAGCGGGAGGAGCGAAGAGACCCAGTACTTC.

The J gene is TRBJ2-2, the V gene TRBV11-2; 10 bases fit TRBD1. CDR1 and CDR2 from the germline V gene are SGHAT and FQNNGV. Trimming removed 2 bases from V and 4 bases from J; junction bases left unmatched: 10. The CDR3 is made up of 18 amino acids. In nucleotides, the CDR3 is TGTGCCAGCAGCTTAAAGGGACCGGGACAGGGGCGCACCGGGGAGCTGTTTTTT. Amino acid sequence: CASSLKGPGQGRTGELFF. Drawing the rest from reference TRBV11-2 and TRBJ2-2, the complete variable domain is EAGVAQSPRYKIIEKRQSVAFWCNPISGHATLYWYQQILGQGPKLLIQFQNNGVVDDSQLPKDRFSAERLKGVDSTLKIQPAKLEDSAVYLCASSLKGPGQGRTGELFFGEGSRLTVL.

The chain uses TRBV11-2 and TRBJ1-5, with a weak D call TRBD1 (5 bases). The CDR3 spans 17 residues. Germline-derived CDR1 and CDR2 are SGHAT and FQNNGV. The germline V and J ends were trimmed by 5 bases and 4 bases, with 21 bases remaining between them. CDR3 sequence reads: CASSQGPGRMGNQPQHF. The CDR3 nucleotides are TGTGCCAGCAGCCAAGGCCCAGGGCGTATGGGGAATCAGCCCCAGCATTTT.

In DNA, the CDR3 is TGTGCCAGCAGTGGAAGGAAGGCGGGAGAAGTGACCCAGTACTTC. Amino acid sequence: CASSGRKAGEVTQYF. The J gene is TRBJ2-5, the V gene TRBV6-1; 7 bases match TRBD2. Trimming removed 4 bases from V and 7 bases from J; junction bases left unmatched: 12. In germline, CDR1 is MNHNS, CDR2 SASEGT. This CDR3 region has 15 residues.

This clone appeared once. The chain links TRBV7-9 to TRBJ1-3; 10 bases match TRBD1. The CDR3 length is 13 residues. The germline V gene encodes CDR1 SEHNR and CDR2 FQNEAQ (reference sequence). V shed 8 bases, J shed 8 bases, and the junction held 6 bases outside the gene matches. This CDR3 reads CASQTGGADTIYF. CDR3 DNA: TGTGCCAGCCAGACAGGGGGCGCAGACACCATATATTTT.

The chain carries TRBV10-3 and TRBJ2-2; D gene uncertain. The V end lost 2 bases, the J end lost 0 bases, and 10 bases lay between the germline ends. This CDR3 comprises 16 residues. Germline loops: CDR1 ENHRY, CDR2 SYGVKD. CDR3 amino acids: CAISEPGMPNTGELFF. The DNA of the CDR3 is TGTGCCATCAGTGAGCCCGGAATGCCGAACACCGGGGAGCTGTTTTTT.

The CDR3 sequence: CASSSGGGIAYNEQFF. The CDR3 DNA reads TGTGCCAGCAGCTCGGGCGGCGGGATCGCCTACAATGAGCAGTTCTTC. The rearrangement uses TRBV11-3 and TRBJ2-1; a possible D gene is TRBD2 (6 bases). The CDR3 contains 16 residues. V shed 4 bases and J shed 2 bases, with 15 bases lying between them. The germline V gene has CDR1 SGHNT and CDR2 YENEEA.

Written as DNA, the CDR3 is TGTGCCAGCAGCCGTGGACAGGGGGATTCGTACGAGCAGTACTTC. Protein product: CASSRGQGDSYEQYF. The chain combines TRBV14 with TRBJ2-7; 10 positions agree with TRBD1. The CDR3 has 15 amino acids. Germline V gives CDR1 SGHDN, CDR2 FVKESK. V shed 4 bases and J 4 bases; nucleotides not matched to a gene: 7.

This chain links TRBV2 with TRBJ2-1; D remains unclear. V shed 7 bases and J shed 12 bases, with 16 bases lying between them. The CDR3 is made up of 12 amino acids. Germline V gene sequence: CDR1 SNHLY, CDR2 FYNNEI. CDR3 nucleotides: TGTGCCAGCACCAGGACCCCAATCGGGCAGTTCTTC. This gives the protein CASTRTPIGQFF.

The chain joins TRBV5-1 to TRBJ1-5, with 9 bases identical to TRBD1. The CDR3 loop spans 15 amino acids. The germline CDR1 and CDR2 sequences are SGHRS and YFSETQ. V lost 4 bases to trimming and J lost 6 bases; unmatched junction nucleotides: 8. CDR3 sequence: CASSRGQGVGQPQHF. DNA of the CDR3: TGCGCCAGCAGCCGGGGACAGGGCGTGGGTCAGCCCCAGCATTTT. Using reference TRBV5-1 and TRBJ1-5 for the parts outside the CDR3, the full variable domain is KAGVTQTPRYLIKTRGQQVTLSCSPISGHRSVSWYQQTPGQGLQFLFEYFSETQRNKGNFPGRFSGRQFSNSRSEMNVSTLELGDSALYLCASSRGQGVGQPQHFGDGTRLSIL.